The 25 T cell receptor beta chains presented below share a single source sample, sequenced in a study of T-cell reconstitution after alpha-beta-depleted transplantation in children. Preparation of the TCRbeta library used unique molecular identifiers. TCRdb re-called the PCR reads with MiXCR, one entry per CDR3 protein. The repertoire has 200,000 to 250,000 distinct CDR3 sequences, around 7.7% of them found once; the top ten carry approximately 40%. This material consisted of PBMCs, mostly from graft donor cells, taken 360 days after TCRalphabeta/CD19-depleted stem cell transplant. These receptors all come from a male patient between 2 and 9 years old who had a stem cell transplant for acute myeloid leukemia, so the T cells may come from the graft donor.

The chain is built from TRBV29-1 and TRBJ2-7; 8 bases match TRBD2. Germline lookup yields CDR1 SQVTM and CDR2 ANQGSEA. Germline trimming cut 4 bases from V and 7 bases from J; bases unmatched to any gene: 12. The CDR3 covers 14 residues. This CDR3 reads CSVVTAGALGEQYF. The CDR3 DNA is TGCAGCGTTGTTACAGCGGGAGCCCTCGGAGAGCAGTACTTC.

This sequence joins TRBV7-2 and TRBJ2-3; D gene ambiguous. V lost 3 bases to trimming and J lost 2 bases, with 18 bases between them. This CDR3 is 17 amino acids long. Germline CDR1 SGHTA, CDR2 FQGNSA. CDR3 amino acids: CASSFFLIDPLTDTQYF. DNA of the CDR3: TGTGCCAGCAGCTTTTTTTTAATAGATCCTCTCACAGATACGCAGTATTTT.

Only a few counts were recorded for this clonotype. CDR3 DNA sequence: TGTGCCAGCAGCTTAGCAGGACTAGCGGTATACAATGAGCAGTTCTTC. Translation: CASSLAGLAVYNEQFF. The rearrangement links TRBV7-2 to TRBJ2-1; 10 bases line up with TRBD2. The V gene end was trimmed by 0 bases and the J gene end by 4 bases; junction bases not matched to a gene: 3. CDR1 is SGHTA, CDR2 FQGNSA, per germline. This CDR3 region has 16 residues.

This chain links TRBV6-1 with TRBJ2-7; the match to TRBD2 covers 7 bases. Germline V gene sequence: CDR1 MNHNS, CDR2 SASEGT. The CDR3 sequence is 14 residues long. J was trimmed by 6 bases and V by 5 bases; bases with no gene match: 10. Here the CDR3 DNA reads TGTGCCAGCAGTCCTGGACTAGGGAGTGTCGAGCAGTACTTC. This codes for CASSPGLGSVEQYF.

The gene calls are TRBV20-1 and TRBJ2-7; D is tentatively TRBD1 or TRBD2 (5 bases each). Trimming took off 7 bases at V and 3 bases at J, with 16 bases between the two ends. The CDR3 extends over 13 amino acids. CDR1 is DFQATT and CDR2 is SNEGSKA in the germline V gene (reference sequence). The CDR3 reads CSVPFGTIYEQYF. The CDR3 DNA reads TGCAGTGTCCCTTTCGGGACGATCTACGAGCAGTACTTC.

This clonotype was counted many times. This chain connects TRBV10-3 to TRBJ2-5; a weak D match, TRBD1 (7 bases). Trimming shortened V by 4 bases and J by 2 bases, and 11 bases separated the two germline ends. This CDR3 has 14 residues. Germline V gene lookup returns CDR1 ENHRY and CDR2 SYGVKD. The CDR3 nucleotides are TGTGCCATCAGTGGCGGGACAGTACAAGAGACCCAGTACTTC. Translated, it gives CAISGGTVQETQYF.

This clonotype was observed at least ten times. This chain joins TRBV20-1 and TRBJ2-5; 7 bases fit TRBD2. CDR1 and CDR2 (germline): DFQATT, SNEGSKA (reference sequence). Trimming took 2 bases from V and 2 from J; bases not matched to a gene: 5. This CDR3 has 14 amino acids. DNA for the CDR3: TGCAGTGCTAGAAAGCTAGCGGAACAAGAGACCCAGTACTTC. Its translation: CSARKLAEQETQYF.

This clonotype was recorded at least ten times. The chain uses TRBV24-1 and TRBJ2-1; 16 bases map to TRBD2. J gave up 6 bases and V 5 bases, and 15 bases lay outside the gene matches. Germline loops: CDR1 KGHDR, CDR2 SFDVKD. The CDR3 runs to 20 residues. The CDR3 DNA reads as TGTGCCACCAGTGCCGCCCCTGGGACTAGCGGGAGGGCCAATCTCAATGAGCAGTTCTTC. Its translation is CATSAAPGTSGRANLNEQFF.

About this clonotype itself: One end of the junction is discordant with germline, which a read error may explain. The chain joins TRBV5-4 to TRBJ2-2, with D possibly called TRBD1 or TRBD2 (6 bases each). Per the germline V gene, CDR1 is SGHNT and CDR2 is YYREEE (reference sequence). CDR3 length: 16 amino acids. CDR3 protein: CASSLGAGANTGEVFF. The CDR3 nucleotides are TGTGCCAGCAGCTTGGGTGCAGGGGCGAACACCGGGGAGGTGTTTTTT.

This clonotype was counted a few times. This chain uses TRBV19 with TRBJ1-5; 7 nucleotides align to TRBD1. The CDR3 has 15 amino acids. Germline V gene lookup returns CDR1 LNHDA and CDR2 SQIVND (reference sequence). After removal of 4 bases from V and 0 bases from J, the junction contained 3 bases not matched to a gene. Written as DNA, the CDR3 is TGTGCCAGTAGTAAAGGGACAGTTAGCAATCAGCCCCAGCATTTT. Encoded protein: CASSKGTVSNQPQHF.

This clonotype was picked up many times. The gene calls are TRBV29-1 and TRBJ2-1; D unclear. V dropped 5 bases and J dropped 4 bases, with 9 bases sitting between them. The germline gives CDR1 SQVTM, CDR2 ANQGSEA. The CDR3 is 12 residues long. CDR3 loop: CSVNPGYNEQFF. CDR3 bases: TGCAGCGTTAACCCTGGTTACAATGAGCAGTTCTTC.

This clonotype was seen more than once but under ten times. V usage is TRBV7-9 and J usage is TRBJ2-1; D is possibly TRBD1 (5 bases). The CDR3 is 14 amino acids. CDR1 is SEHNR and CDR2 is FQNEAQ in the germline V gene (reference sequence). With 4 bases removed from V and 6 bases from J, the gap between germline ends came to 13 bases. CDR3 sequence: CASSSPQGRNEQFF. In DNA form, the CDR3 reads TGTGCCAGCAGCTCACCCCAGGGCCGCAATGAGCAGTTCTTC.

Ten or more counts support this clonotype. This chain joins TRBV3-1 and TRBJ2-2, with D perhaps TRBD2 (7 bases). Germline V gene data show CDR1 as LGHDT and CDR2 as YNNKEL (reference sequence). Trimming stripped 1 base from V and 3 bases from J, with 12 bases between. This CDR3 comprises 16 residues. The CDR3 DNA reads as TGTGCCAGCAGCCAAGTGGAGGGGGGGTACACCGGGGAGCTGTTTTTT. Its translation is CASSQVEGGYTGELFF.

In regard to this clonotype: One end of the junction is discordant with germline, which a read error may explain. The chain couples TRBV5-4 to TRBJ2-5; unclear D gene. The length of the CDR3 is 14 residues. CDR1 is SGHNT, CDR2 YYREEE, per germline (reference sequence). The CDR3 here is CASTLWPVKETQYF. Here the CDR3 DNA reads TGTGCCAGCACCTTGTGGCCAGTGAAAGAGACCCAGTACTTC.

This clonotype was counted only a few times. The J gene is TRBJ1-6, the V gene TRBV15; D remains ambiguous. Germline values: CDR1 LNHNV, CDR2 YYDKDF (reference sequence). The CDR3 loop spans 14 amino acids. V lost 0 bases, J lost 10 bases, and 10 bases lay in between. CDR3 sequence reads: CATSRDVGNSPLHF. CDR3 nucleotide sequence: TGTGCCACCAGCAGAGATGTCGGGAACTCACCCCTCCACTTT.

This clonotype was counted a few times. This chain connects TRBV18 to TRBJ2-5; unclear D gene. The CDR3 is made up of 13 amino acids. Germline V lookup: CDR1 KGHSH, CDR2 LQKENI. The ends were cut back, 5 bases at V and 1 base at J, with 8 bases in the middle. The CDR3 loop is CASSIGPQETQYF. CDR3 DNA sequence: TGTGCCAGCTCAATCGGGCCCCAAGAGACCCAGTACTTC. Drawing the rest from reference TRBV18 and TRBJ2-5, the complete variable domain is NAGVMQNPRHLVRRRGQEARLRCSPMKGHSHVYWYRQLPEEGLKFMVYLQKENIIDESGMPKERFSAEFPKEGPSILRIQQVVRGDSAAYFCASSIGPQETQYFGPGTRLLVL.

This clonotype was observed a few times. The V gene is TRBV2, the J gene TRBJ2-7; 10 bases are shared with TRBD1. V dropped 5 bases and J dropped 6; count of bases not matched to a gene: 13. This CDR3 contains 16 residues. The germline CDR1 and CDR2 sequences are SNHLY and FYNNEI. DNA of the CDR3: TGTGCCAGCAGTACCCTCCAGGGACAGGGGAGGTCCGAGCAGTACTTC. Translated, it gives CASSTLQGQGRSEQYF.

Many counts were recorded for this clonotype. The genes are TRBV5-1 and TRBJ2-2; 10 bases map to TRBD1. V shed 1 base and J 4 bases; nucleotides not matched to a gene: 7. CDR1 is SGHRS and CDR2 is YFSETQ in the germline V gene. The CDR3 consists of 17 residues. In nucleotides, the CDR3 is TGCGCCAGCAGCTTGTATGCCGGGACAGGGGTCACCGGGGAGCTGTTTTTT. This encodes CASSLYAGTGVTGELFF.

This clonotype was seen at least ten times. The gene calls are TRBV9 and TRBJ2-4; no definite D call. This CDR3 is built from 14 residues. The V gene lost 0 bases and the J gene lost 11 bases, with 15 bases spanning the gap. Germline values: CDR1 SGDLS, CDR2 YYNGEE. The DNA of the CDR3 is TGTGCCAGCAGCGTAGAAGAACTCACACCGCTTCAGTACTTC. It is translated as CASSVEELTPLQYF.

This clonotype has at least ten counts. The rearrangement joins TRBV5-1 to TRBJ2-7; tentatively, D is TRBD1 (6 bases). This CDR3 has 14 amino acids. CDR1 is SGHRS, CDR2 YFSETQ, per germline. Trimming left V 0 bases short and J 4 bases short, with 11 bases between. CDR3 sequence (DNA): TGCGCCAGCAGCTTGGATCCCAGGGGTTACGAGCAGTACGTC. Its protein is CASSLDPRGYEQYV.

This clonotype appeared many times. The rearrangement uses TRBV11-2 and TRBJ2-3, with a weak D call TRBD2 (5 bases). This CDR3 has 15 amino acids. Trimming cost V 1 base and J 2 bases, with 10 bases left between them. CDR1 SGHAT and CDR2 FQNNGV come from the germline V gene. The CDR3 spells CASSLVPGSTDTQYF. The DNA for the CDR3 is TGTGCCAGCAGCTTAGTTCCGGGATCCACAGATACGCAGTATTTT.

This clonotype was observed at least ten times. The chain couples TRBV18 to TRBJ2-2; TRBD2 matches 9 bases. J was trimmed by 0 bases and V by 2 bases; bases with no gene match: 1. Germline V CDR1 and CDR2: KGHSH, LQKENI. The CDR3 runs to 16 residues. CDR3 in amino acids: CASSPAGGPNTGELFF. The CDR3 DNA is TGTGCCAGCTCACCAGCGGGGGGGCCGAACACCGGGGAGCTGTTTTTT.

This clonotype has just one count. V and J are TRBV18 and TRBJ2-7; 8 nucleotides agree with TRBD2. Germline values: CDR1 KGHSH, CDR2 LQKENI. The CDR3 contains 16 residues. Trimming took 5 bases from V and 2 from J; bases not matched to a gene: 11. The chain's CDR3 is CASSATMGSGAYEQYF. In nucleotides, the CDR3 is TGTGCCAGCTCAGCAACAATGGGTAGCGGGGCCTACGAGCAGTACTTC. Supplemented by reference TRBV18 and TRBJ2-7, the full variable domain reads NAGVMQNPRHLVRRRGQEARLRCSPMKGHSHVYWYRQLPEEGLKFMVYLQKENIIDESGMPKERFSAEFPKEGPSILRIQQVVRGDSAAYFCASSATMGSGAYEQYFGPGTRLTVT.

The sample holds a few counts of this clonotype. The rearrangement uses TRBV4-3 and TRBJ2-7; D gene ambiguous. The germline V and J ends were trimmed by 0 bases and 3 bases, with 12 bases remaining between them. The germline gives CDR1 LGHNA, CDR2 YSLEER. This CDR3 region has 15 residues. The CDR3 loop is CASSQDRFGYYEQYF. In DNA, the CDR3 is TGCGCCAGCAGCCAAGATCGGTTCGGATACTACGAGCAGTACTTC.

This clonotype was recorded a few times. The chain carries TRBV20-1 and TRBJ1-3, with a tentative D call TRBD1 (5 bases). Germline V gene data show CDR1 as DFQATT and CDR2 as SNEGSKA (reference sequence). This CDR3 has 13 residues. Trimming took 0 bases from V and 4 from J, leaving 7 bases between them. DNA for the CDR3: TGCAGTGCTAGAGATTGGGGCGGAAACACCATATATTTT. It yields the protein CSARDWGGNTIYF.